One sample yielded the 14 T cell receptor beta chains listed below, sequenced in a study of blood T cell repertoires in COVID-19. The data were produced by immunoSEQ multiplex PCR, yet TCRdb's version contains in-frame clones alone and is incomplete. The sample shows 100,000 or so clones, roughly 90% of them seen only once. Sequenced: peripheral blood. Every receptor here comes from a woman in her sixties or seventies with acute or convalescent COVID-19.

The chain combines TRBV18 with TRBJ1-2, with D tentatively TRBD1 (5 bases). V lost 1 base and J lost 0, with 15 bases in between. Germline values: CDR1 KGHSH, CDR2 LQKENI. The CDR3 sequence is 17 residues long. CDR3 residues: CASSPLVSWGSNYGYTF. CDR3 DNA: TGTGCCAGCTCACCACTTGTATCGTGGGGCTCTAACTATGGCTACACCTTC.

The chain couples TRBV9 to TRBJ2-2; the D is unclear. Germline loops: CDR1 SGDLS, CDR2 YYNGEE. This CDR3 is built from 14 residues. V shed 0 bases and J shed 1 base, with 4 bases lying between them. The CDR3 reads CASSVVQNTGELFF. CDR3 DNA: TGTGCCAGCAGCGTAGTTCAGAACACCGGGGAGCTGTTTTTT.

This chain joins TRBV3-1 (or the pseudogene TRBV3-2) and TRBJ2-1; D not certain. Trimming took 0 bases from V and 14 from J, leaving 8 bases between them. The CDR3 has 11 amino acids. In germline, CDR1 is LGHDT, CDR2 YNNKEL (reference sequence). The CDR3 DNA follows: TGTGCCAGCAGCCAAGAGAGAGCGAAGTTCTTC. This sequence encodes CASSQERAKFF.

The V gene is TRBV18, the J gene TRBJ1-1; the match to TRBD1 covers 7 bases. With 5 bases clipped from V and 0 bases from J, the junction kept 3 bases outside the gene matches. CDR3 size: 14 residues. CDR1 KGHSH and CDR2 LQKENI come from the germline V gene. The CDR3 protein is CASSVQGLNTEAFF. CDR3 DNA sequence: TGTGCCAGCTCAGTACAGGGGTTGAACACTGAAGCTTTCTTT.

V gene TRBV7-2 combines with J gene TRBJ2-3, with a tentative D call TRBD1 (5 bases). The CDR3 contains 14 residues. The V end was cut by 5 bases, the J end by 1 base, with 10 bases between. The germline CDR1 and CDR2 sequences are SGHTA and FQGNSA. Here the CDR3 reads CASSLDTRTDTQYF. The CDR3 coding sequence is TGTGCCAGCAGCCTGGACACACGCACAGATACGCAGTATTTT.

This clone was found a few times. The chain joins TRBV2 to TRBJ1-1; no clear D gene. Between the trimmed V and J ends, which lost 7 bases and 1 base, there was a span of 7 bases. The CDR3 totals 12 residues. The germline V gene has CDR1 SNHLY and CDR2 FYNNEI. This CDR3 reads CASKRWNTEAFF. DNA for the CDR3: TGTGCCAGCAAGCGGTGGAACACTGAAGCTTTCTTT.

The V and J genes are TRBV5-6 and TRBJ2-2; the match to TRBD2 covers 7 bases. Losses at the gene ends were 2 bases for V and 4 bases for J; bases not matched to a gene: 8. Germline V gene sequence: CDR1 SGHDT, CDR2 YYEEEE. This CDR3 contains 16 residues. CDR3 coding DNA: TGTGCCAGCAGCTTTGGACTAGGAGGGAGCACCGGGGAGCTGTTTTTT. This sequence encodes CASSFGLGGSTGELFF.

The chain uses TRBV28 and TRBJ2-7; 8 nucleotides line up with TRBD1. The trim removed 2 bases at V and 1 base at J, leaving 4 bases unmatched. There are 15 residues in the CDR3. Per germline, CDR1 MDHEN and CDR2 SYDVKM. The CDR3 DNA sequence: TGTGCCAGCAGTTTAGGGACAGGCCAATCCTACGAGCAGTACTTC. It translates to CASSLGTGQSYEQYF. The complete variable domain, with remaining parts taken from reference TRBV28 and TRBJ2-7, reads DVKVTQSSRYLVKRTGEKVFLECVQDMDHENMFWYRQDPGLGLRLIYFSYDVKMKEKGDIPEGYSVSREKKERFSLILESASTNQTSMYLCASSLGTGQSYEQYFGPGTRLTVT.

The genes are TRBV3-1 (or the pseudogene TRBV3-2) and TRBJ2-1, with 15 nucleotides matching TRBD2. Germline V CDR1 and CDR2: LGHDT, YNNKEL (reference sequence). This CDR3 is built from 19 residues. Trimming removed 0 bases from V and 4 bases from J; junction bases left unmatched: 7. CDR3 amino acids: CASSQDIGTSGRTYNEQFF. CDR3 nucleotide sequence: TGTGCCAGCAGCCAAGATATTGGGACTAGCGGGAGGACTTACAATGAGCAGTTCTTC.

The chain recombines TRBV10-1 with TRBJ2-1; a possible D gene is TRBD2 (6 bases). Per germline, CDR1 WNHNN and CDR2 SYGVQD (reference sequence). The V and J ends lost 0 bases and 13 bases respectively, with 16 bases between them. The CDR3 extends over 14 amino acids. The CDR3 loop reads CASSESGGWGSQFF. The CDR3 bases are TGCGCCAGCAGTGAGTCGGGGGGTTGGGGGAGTCAGTTCTTC.

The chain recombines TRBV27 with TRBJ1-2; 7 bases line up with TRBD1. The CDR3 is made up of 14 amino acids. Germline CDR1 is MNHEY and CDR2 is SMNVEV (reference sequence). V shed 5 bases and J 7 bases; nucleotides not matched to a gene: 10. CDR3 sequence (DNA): TGTGCCAGCAGTGCGGACAGGACTACGCCTGGCTACACCTTC. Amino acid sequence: CASSADRTTPGYTF.

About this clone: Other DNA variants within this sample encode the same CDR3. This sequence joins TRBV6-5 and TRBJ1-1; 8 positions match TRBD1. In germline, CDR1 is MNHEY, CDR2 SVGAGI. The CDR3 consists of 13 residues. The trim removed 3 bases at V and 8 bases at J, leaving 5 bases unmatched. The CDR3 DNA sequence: TGTGCCAGCAGTTATCCAGGGACAGGCGAAGCTTTCTTT. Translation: CASSYPGTGEAFF.

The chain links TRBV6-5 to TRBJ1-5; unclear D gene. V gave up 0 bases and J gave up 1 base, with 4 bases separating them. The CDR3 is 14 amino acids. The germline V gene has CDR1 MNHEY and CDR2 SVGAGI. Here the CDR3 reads CASSYSRSNQPQHF. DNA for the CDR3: TGTGCCAGCAGTTACTCGAGGAGCAATCAGCCCCAGCATTTT.

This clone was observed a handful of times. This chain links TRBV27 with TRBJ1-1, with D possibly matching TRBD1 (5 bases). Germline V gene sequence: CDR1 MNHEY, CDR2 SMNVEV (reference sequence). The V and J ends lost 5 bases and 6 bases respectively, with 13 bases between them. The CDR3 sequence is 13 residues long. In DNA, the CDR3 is TGTGCCAGCAGTCCATCGGGGGTCGCTGAAGCTTTCTTT. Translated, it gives CASSPSGVAEAFF.